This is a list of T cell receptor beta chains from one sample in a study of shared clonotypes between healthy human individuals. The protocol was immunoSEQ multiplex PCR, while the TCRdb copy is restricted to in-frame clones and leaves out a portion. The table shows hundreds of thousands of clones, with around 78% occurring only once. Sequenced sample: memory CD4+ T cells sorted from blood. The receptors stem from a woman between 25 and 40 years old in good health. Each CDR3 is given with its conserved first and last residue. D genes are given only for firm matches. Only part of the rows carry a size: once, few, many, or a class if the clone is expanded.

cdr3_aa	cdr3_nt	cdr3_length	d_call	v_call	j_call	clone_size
CAWGRQDEQYF	TGTGCCTGGGGACGACAAGACGAGCAGTACTTC	11	-	TRBV30	TRBJ2-7	-
CSVSRGNYEQYF	TGCAGCGTTTCAAGGGGAAACTACGAGCAGTACTTC	12	-	TRBV29-1	TRBJ2-7	many
CASSFTFFYEQYF	TGTGCCAGCAGCTTTACTTTTTTCTACGAGCAGTACTTC	13	-	TRBV11-2	TRBJ2-7	-
CASSREGGYNEQFF	TGTGCCAGCAGCCGCGAAGGGGGTTACAATGAGCAGTTCTTC	14	-	TRBV5-4	TRBJ2-1	-
CASSLPPGPQHF	TGTGCCAGCAGTTTACCCCCCGGGCCCCAGCATTTT	12	-	TRBV27	TRBJ1-5	-
CASSRQRGADTQYF	TGTGCCAGCAGCAGACAGAGGGGAGCAGATACGCAGTATTTT	14	-	TRBV5-5	TRBJ2-3	-
CASRQGQGSYEQYF	TGTGCCAGCAGGCAGGGACAGGGCTCCTACGAGCAGTACTTC	14	TRBD1	TRBV6-1	TRBJ2-7	few
CASSPLDRDNQPQHF	TGTGCCAGTAGTCCCCTCGACAGGGACAATCAGCCCCAGCATTTT	15	TRBD1	TRBV19	TRBJ1-5	-
CASSLEANSYEQYF	TGTGCCAGCAGCTTGGAAGCCAACTCCTACGAGCAGTACTTC	14	-	TRBV5-4	TRBJ2-7	-
CASRRGGGTGPYGYTF	TGTGCCAGCAGACGGGGCGGGGGGACAGGGCCCTATGGCTACACCTTC	16	TRBD1	TRBV28	TRBJ1-2	-
CASRLGGTSSYEQYF	TGTGCCAGCAGGCTGGGGGGGACTAGCAGCTACGAGCAGTACTTC	15	TRBD2	TRBV6-6	TRBJ2-7	few
CASGGNTGTDTQYF	TGCGCCAGCGGTGGGAACACTGGCACAGATACGCAGTATTTT	14	-	TRBV5-1	TRBJ2-3	-
CASRRTGSNEQFF	TGTGCCAGCAGGCGGACAGGGAGCAATGAGCAGTTCTTC	13	TRBD1	TRBV28	TRBJ2-1	-
CASSYSGGNNQPQHF	TGTGCCAGCAGTTACTCCGGAGGCAACAATCAGCCCCAGCATTTT	15	-	TRBV6-5	TRBJ1-5	-
CASSISARRRGHTEAFF	TGTGCCAGTAGTATCTCGGCCCGGAGAAGGGGCCACACTGAAGCTTTCTTT	17	-	TRBV19	TRBJ1-1	-
CASSQVGLAGADTQYF	TGCGCCAGCAGCCAAGTGGGACTAGCGGGAGCAGATACGCAGTATTTT	16	TRBD2	TRBV4-1	TRBJ2-3	-
CASSLPLLVDTQYF	TGTGCCAGCAGTTTGCCTCTACTAGTAGATACGCAGTATTTT	14	-	TRBV28	TRBJ2-3	-
CASSLPGTGELFF	TGTGCCAGCAGCTTGCCGGGGACCGGGGAGCTGTTTTTT	13	-	TRBV5-4	TRBJ2-2	-
CASRGGARRTDTQYF	TGTGCCAGCAGGGGAGGCGCGAGACGCACAGATACGCAGTATTTT	15	-	TRBV6-5	TRBJ2-3	-
CASSAGTVNEKLFF	TGTGCCAGCAGTGCCGGGACAGTTAATGAAAAACTGTTTTTT	14	TRBD1	TRBV28	TRBJ1-4	-
CASSFPGQYSNQPQHF	TGTGCCAGCAGTTTCCCGGGACAGTATAGCAATCAGCCCCAGCATTTT	16	TRBD1	TRBV28	TRBJ1-5	-
CASSIVRPNSGNTIYF	TGTGCCAGTAGTATTGTTCGGCCGAACTCTGGAAACACCATATATTTT	16	-	TRBV19	TRBJ1-3	-
CAWSRASETYEQYF	TGTGCCTGGAGTAGGGCTAGCGAGACCTACGAGCAGTACTTC	14	-	TRBV30	TRBJ2-7	-
CASSAGLAGVAEQYF	TGTGCCAGCAGCGCGGGACTAGCGGGAGTCGCCGAGCAGTACTTC	15	TRBD2	TRBV7-2	TRBJ2-7	few
CASRVSSHSYNEQFF	TGCGCCAGCAGGGTGTCATCCCACTCCTACAATGAGCAGTTCTTC	15	-	TRBV5-1	TRBJ2-1	-
CASSNSPGVYEQYF	TGTGCCAGCAGCAACTCACCGGGGGTCTACGAGCAGTACTTC	14	-	TRBV2	TRBJ2-7	once
CASSLAPGMNTEAFF	TGTGCCAGCAGCTTAGCTCCCGGGATGAACACTGAAGCTTTCTTT	15	-	TRBV7-6	TRBJ1-1	-
CASSSEAGLATFF	TGTGCCAGCAGCTCAGAGGCCGGACTAGCAACGTTCTTC	13	TRBD2	TRBV14	TRBJ2-1	-
CASSFGQGNYGYTF	TGTGCCAGCAGTTTCGGACAGGGAAACTATGGCTACACCTTC	14	TRBD1	TRBV5-6	TRBJ1-2	-
CASSDRGLTEAFF	TGTGCCAGCTCGGACAGGGGGCTGACTGAAGCTTTCTTT	13	TRBD1	TRBV6-6	TRBJ1-1	-
CASSLGGGSGYNEQFF	TGCGCCAGCAGCTTGGGAGGTGGGTCGGGGTACAATGAGCAGTTCTTC	16	-	TRBV5-1	TRBJ2-1	-
CASSPDRLYQPQHF	TGTGCCAGTAGTCCGGACAGGCTGTATCAGCCCCAGCATTTT	14	TRBD1	TRBV19	TRBJ1-5	few
CASSPYAGGEQYF	TGCGCCAGCAGTCCTTACGCAGGGGGAGAGCAGTACTTC	13	TRBD1	TRBV10-1	TRBJ2-7	few
CASSPPSSAGVYGYTF	TGTGCCAGCAGCCCACCGTCATCTGCAGGGGTCTATGGCTACACCTTC	16	-	TRBV14	TRBJ1-2	-
CASSLDGRNTEAFF	TGTGCCAGCAGCTTGGACGGGAGGAACACTGAAGCTTTCTTT	14	-	TRBV5-4	TRBJ1-1	-
CASSPTGQLPTYEQYF	TGTGCCAGCAGCCCGACGGGACAACTACCGACCTACGAGCAGTACTTC	16	-	TRBV4-2	TRBJ2-7	-
CASSLSGQGREKLFF	TGTGCCAGCAGTTTATCCGGACAGGGGAGGGAAAAACTGTTTTTT	15	TRBD1	TRBV28	TRBJ1-4	once
CASSSDRPTYDEQFF	TGCGCCAGCAGCTCGGACAGACCAACCTACGATGAGCAGTTCTTC	15	-	TRBV5-1	TRBJ2-1	-
CASSIEKTVQPQHF	TGTGCCAGTAGTATTGAAAAGACAGTTCAGCCCCAGCATTTT	14	-	TRBV19	TRBJ1-5	once
CASSEAGLIGYGYTF	TGTGCCAGCAGTGAGGCCGGGTTGATCGGCTATGGCTACACCTTC	15	-	TRBV2	TRBJ1-2	-
CSVDGLAQPGNEQFF	TGCAGCGTTGATGGACTAGCGCAACCTGGCAATGAGCAGTTCTTC	15	TRBD2	TRBV29-1	TRBJ2-1	-
CASIPRGLTGANVLTF	TGTGCCAGCATTCCGAGGGGGCTGACTGGGGCCAACGTCCTGACTTTC	16	TRBD1	TRBV28	TRBJ2-6	-
CASRGIPAGEGEQFF	TGTGCCAGTAGAGGCATTCCGGCGGGAGAAGGTGAGCAGTTCTTC	15	TRBD2	TRBV19	TRBJ2-1	-
CASSRAYSNQPQHF	TGTGCCAGTAGCCGGGCGTATAGCAATCAGCCCCAGCATTTT	14	-	TRBV2	TRBJ1-5	-
CASSFPQTGTYDQPQHF	TGTGCCAGCAGTTTTCCCCAGACAGGGACGTACGATCAGCCCCAGCATTTT	17	TRBD1	TRBV28	TRBJ1-5	-
CASSPLGLAGITDTQYF	TGTGCCAGCAGCCCTCTGGGGCTAGCGGGAATCACAGATACGCAGTATTTT	17	TRBD2	TRBV28	TRBJ2-3	few
CASLSGTGGTEAFF	TGCGCCAGCCTGTCCGGGACAGGGGGCACTGAAGCTTTCTTT	14	TRBD1	TRBV5-1	TRBJ1-1	once
CASSLGSSGSVSYEQYF	TGTGCCAGCAGCTTGGGTAGTAGTGGGTCTGTCTCCTACGAGCAGTACTTC	17	-	TRBV5-6	TRBJ2-7	-
CASSFLGQRYEQYF	TGTGCCAGCAGCTTTCTGGGCCAGCGGTACGAGCAGTACTTC	14	-	TRBV7-9	TRBJ2-7	-
CASGLVLPGGFAEAFF	TGTGCTAGTGGTTTGGTACTTCCAGGGGGCTTCGCTGAAGCTTTCTTT	16	TRBD1	TRBV12-5	TRBJ1-1	-
CASSLYVSPGEAFF	TGTGCCAGCAGCTTATACGTATCCCCTGGGGAAGCTTTCTTT	14	-	TRBV7-9	TRBJ1-1	-
CASSFAAGANVLTF	TGCGCCAGCAGCTTTGCGGCTGGGGCCAACGTCCTGACTTTC	14	-	TRBV5-1	TRBJ2-6	once
CASSPWGAGNTIYF	TGTGCCAGCAGCCCTTGGGGGGCTGGAAACACCATATATTTT	14	-	TRBV5-6	TRBJ1-3	-
CASRDWGAEAFF	TGTGCCAGCCGCGATTGGGGGGCTGAAGCTTTCTTT	12	-	TRBV7-2	TRBJ1-1	many
CAILKGNLNNEQFF	TGTGCCATCCTAAAGGGTAACCTAAACAATGAGCAGTTCTTC	14	-	TRBV28	TRBJ2-1	once
CASSPEQFF	TGTGCCAGCAGCCCCGAGCAGTTCTTC	9	-	TRBV28	TRBJ2-1	-
CASTNLDSSGNTIYF	TGTGCCAGTACCAACCTGGACAGCTCTGGAAACACCATATATTTT	15	-	TRBV19	TRBJ1-3	-